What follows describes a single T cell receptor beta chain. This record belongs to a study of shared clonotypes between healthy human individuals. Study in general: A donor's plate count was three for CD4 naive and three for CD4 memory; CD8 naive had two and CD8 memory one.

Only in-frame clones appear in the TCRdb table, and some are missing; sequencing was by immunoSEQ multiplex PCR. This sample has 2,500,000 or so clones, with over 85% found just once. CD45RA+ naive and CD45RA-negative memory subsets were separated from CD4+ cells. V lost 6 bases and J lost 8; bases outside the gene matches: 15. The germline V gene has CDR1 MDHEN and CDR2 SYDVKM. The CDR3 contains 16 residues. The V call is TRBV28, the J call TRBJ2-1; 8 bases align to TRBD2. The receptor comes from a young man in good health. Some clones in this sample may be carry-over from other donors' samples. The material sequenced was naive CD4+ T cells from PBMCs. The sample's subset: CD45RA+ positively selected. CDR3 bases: TGTGCCAGCAGACCCAGCGGGAGCCTACGGAAGGATGAGCAGTTCTTC. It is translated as CASRPSGSLRKDEQFF. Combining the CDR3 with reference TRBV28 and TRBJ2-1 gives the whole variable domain DVKVTQSSRYLVKRTGEKVFLECVQDMDHENMFWYRQDPGLGLRLIYFSYDVKMKEKGDIPEGYSVSREKKERFSLILESASTNQTSMYLCASRPSGSLRKDEQFFGPGTRLTVL.